What follows are 20 T cell receptor beta chains derived from one specimen sequenced in a study of T cells expressing NK-cell markers (TCRdb year 2020). Receptor amplification or capture employed 5' RACE. The instrument given in TCRdb is Illumina HiSeq 2000. The reads were reprocessed in TCRdb, with one entry per CDR3 protein sequence and no accompanying DNA. The sample has over 150,000 distinct CDR3 sequences on record. The ten biggest clones cover around a third of the sample. Sample: blood T cells: a sorted CD56 or NKG2C T cell subset, CD4+ or CD8+ T cells, or bulk PBMC T cells (not recorded which). These receptor sequences come from a woman aged 45-65 years in good health. Donor details come from another sample of the same person, matched by shared clones.

The chain combines TRBV12-3 or TRBV12-4 with TRBJ1-3; without DNA, the TCRdb call of TRBD1 cannot be checked. The CDR3 spans 16 residues. The CDR3 loop is CASSLSGHDSGNTIYF.

This chain links TRBV20-1 with TRBJ2-2. This CDR3 spans 15 amino acids. Germline assignment: CDR1 DFQATT and CDR2 SNEGSKA (reference sequence). CDR3 loop: CSARVNGEYTGELFF.

The CDR3 here is CSAARTLQETQYF. The rearrangement links TRBV20-1 to TRBJ2-5; TCRdb selects TRBD2, and the lack of DNA leaves this call unchecked. Looked up from germline, CDR1 is DFQATT and CDR2 is SNEGSKA (reference sequence). This CDR3 contains 13 residues.

The CDR3 here is CASSQVGGTRRADTQYF. The chain employs TRBV3-1 and TRBJ2-3; TCRdb selects TRBD2, and the lack of DNA leaves this call unchecked. Germline CDR1 and CDR2: LGHDT and YNNKEL (reference sequence). This CDR3 region has 17 residues.

The chain couples TRBV12-5 to TRBJ2-7; TCRdb reports TRBD1, a call that lacks DNA to check it against. CDR3 length: 15 amino acids. Germline V lookup: CDR1 LGHNT, CDR2 FRNRAP. The CDR3 protein is CASGITGVGAYEQYF.

This CDR3 is CASSQRWGYSEKLFF. V usage is TRBV4-1 and J usage is TRBJ1-4; TCRdb picks TRBD1, but there is no DNA to check that call. Germline V gene data show CDR1 as MGHRA and CDR2 as YSYEKL. The CDR3 contains 15 residues.

V gene TRBV2 combines with J gene TRBJ2-3; with no DNA, the TCRdb D assignment of TRBD2 cannot be verified. From germline, CDR1 is SNHLY and CDR2 FYNNEI. The CDR3 extends over 14 amino acids. The CDR3 region is CASLGLAGADTQYF.

This chain connects TRBV6-6 to TRBJ2-2; the D gene TCRdb calls, TRBD1, cannot be checked with no DNA. In germline, CDR1 is MNHNY, CDR2 SVGAGI (reference sequence). CDR3 length: 16 amino acids. CDR3 in amino acids: CASDYPGTGGSGELFF.

The chain links TRBV27 to TRBJ1-2. Germline-derived CDR1 and CDR2 are MNHEY and SMNVEV (reference sequence). The CDR3 totals 13 residues. CDR3 in amino acids: CASSFDGFRGYTF.

This chain joins TRBV11-3 and TRBJ2-1; checking the TCRdb D call of TRBD2 is not possible without DNA. The germline CDR1 and CDR2 sequences are SGHNT and YENEEA. This CDR3 has 15 amino acids. Here the CDR3 reads CASSLASASYNEQFF.

The chain couples TRBV27 to TRBJ2-1. The CDR3 length is 13 residues. In germline, CDR1 is MNHEY, CDR2 SMNVEV (reference sequence). CDR3 loop: CASSYQAPNEQFF.

The J gene is TRBJ2-2, the V gene TRBV2; with no DNA, the TCRdb D assignment of TRBD2 cannot be verified. From germline, CDR1 is SNHLY and CDR2 FYNNEI. The CDR3 has 15 amino acids. CDR3 amino acids: CASLRLATNTGELFF.

V usage is TRBV24-1 and J usage is TRBJ1-2; TCRdb designates TRBD1, a call that cannot be tested without DNA. CDR3 size: 14 residues. CDR1 and CDR2 from the germline V gene are KGHDR and SFDVKD. CDR3 amino acids: CATSDPLTGDGYTF.

The V call is TRBV4-1, the J call TRBJ2-3; lacking DNA, the TRBD2 call made by TCRdb goes unchecked. The CDR3 length is 16 residues. CDR1 MGHRA and CDR2 YSYEKL come from the germline V gene. CDR3 region: CASSQRSGRAIDTQYF.

CDR3 residues: CASSPKTSGRWSYEQYF. The chain links TRBV4-1 to TRBJ2-7; as DNA is missing, the TRBD2 call by TCRdb cannot be tested. Germline V CDR1 and CDR2: MGHRA, YSYEKL. CDR3 length equals 17 residues.

This chain links TRBV13 with TRBJ2-5; no DNA is available, so the TRBD2 call from TCRdb remains unchecked. CDR3 size: 17 residues. Looked up from germline, CDR1 is PRHDT and CDR2 is FYEKMQ (reference sequence). Here the CDR3 reads CASSSRAGTAERETQYF.

The CDR3 spells CASSLLAGVGDTQYF. The chain recombines TRBV3-1 with TRBJ2-3; TCRdb returns TRBD2, unconfirmable since there is no DNA. The CDR3 runs to 15 residues. Germline assignment: CDR1 LGHDT and CDR2 YNNKEL (reference sequence).

The rearrangement links TRBV5-6 to TRBJ2-1; no DNA is available, so the TRBD2 call from TCRdb remains unchecked. This CDR3 comprises 15 residues. Germline V lookup: CDR1 SGHDT, CDR2 YYEEEE. The CDR3 here is CASSLAGLAGMEQFF.

The rearrangement links TRBV6-5 to TRBJ2-5; TCRdb lists TRBD2, though no DNA is available to test this call. CDR3 length: 12 residues. The germline gives CDR1 MNHEY, CDR2 SVGAGI. The CDR3 region is CASGGRRETQYF.

V is TRBV5-1 and J is TRBJ2-2; lacking DNA, the TRBD2 call made by TCRdb goes unchecked. The germline V gene encodes CDR1 SGHRS and CDR2 YFSETQ. This CDR3 is built from 16 residues. CDR3 region: CASSLEILGGTGELFF.